The 18 T cell receptor beta chains in this list originate from one sample, sequenced in a study of response to subunit inactivated influenza vaccine. From the RT-PCR reads, TCRdb called clonotypes with MiXCR, one entry per CDR3 protein. Counted here are more than 150,000 distinct CDR3 sequences, 9.5% to 12% occurring once; the ten biggest clones make up roughly 33%. The source was CD8+ T cells sorted from PBMCs, collected less than 25 months after vaccination. These receptors all come from a man aged 50-75 years who received an inactivated influenza vaccine.

This clonotype was counted many times. This sequence joins TRBV2 and TRBJ1-1, with TRBD1 identical over 7 bases. V lost 3 bases and J lost 3; bases outside the gene matches: 10. The CDR3 runs to 16 residues. Germline CDR1 SNHLY, CDR2 FYNNEI. In DNA form, the CDR3 reads TGTGCCAGCAGTGACCCGCGCCCTACAGGGGACACTGAAGCTTTCTTT. This encodes CASSDPRPTGDTEAFF.

The V gene is TRBV29-1, the J gene TRBJ2-7; D unclear. This CDR3 is 13 amino acids long. From germline, CDR1 is SQVTM and CDR2 ANQGSEA. Trimming stripped 0 bases from V and 2 bases from J, with 8 bases between. The CDR3 DNA is TGCAGCGTTGAAGATCGCTCAACCTACGAGCAGTACTTC. As protein: CSVEDRSTYEQYF.

CDR3 in amino acids: CASSPLRRGRSISYEQYF. Here the CDR3 DNA reads TGTGCCAGCAGCCCGCTTAGGAGGGGGCGGTCCATTTCCTACGAGCAGTACTTC. This chain links TRBV14 with TRBJ2-7; D might be TRBD1 (7 bases). V was trimmed by 4 bases and J by 1 base, leaving 23 bases between them. Per the germline V gene, CDR1 is SGHDN and CDR2 is FVKESK. This CDR3 comprises 18 residues.

In its sample, this clonotype was seen a few times. V and J are TRBV11-2 and TRBJ2-7, with a tentative D call TRBD1 (5 bases). Germline V lookup: CDR1 SGHAT, CDR2 FQNNGV. V was pared by 1 base and J by 2 bases, with 9 bases between. The CDR3 totals 14 residues. CDR3: CASSLARGTYEQYF. DNA for the CDR3: TGTGCCAGCAGCTTAGCAAGGGGAACCTACGAGCAGTACTTC.

The gene calls are TRBV6-1 and TRBJ2-1, with a tentative D call TRBD2 (5 bases). The length of the CDR3 is 14 residues. Trimming pared 5 bases from V and 1 base from J, leaving 9 bases between. CDR1 and CDR2 (germline): MNHNS, SASEGT. The CDR3 reads CASSLRRSYNEQFF. In DNA, the CDR3 is TGTGCCAGCAGTCTGAGGAGGTCCTACAATGAGCAGTTCTTC.

This sequence joins TRBV29-1 and TRBJ2-3; D is uncertain. The CDR3 totals 12 residues. Germline V CDR1 and CDR2: SQVTM, ANQGSEA. Trimming removed 5 bases at V and 0 bases at J, with 6 bases between. DNA for the CDR3: TGCAGCGTTTCGACTAGCACAGATACGCAGTATTTT. This translates into CSVSTSTDTQYF.

The rearrangement links TRBV12-3 or TRBV12-4 to TRBJ1-1; 9 nucleotides agree with TRBD1. The CDR3 runs to 15 residues. V shed 7 bases and J 1 base; nucleotides not matched to a gene: 7. The CDR3 spells CASNSWDRENTEAFF. CDR3 DNA: TGTGCCAGCAACTCCTGGGACAGGGAGAACACTGAAGCTTTCTTT.

This clonotype was counted a few times. The chain uses TRBV7-9 and TRBJ2-1; possible D gene TRBD2, 5 bases. This CDR3 has 15 residues. Germline CDR1 SEHNR, CDR2 FQNEAQ (reference sequence). The V end was cut by 1 base, the J end by 5 bases, with 12 bases between. CDR3 in amino acids: CASSLVLVRDNEQFF. DNA for the CDR3: TGTGCCAGCAGCTTAGTACTAGTACGGGACAATGAGCAGTTCTTC.

The CDR3 DNA sequence: TGTGCCAGCAGTGAATTTGGGCTGACCGAGGACACCGGGGAGCTGTTTTTT. Protein sequence: CASSEFGLTEDTGELFF. The J gene is TRBJ2-2, the V gene TRBV25-1, with unresolved D. The germline gives CDR1 MGHDK, CDR2 SYGVNS. The V gene lost 1 base and the J gene lost 3 bases, with 15 bases spanning the gap. The CDR3 totals 17 residues.

In DNA form, the CDR3 reads TGTGCCAGCAGTTTACAGGGGGCTAATGAAAAACTGTTTTTT. This translates into CASSLQGANEKLFF. The chain combines TRBV28 with TRBJ1-4; TRBD1 matches at 7 bases. There are 14 residues in the CDR3. The germline V gene has CDR1 MDHEN and CDR2 SYDVKM. J gave up 3 bases and V 2 bases, and 0 bases lay outside the gene matches. Combining the CDR3 with reference TRBV28 and TRBJ1-4 gives the whole variable domain DVKVTQSSRYLVKRTGEKVFLECVQDMDHENMFWYRQDPGLGLRLIYFSYDVKMKEKGDIPEGYSVSREKKERFSLILESASTNQTSMYLCASSLQGANEKLFFGSGTQLSVL.

This chain uses TRBV27 with TRBJ2-2; 10 positions agree with TRBD2. The CDR3 is 17 residues long. V shed 3 bases and J 6 bases; nucleotides not matched to a gene: 10. The germline V gene encodes CDR1 MNHEY and CDR2 SMNVEV (reference sequence). CDR3 amino acids: CASSLLLAGVGPGELFF. CDR3 sequence (DNA): TGTGCCAGCAGTTTGTTGCTAGCGGGAGTTGGGCCCGGGGAGCTGTTTTTT.

This clonotype was picked up many times. DNA for the CDR3: TGTGCCATCAGTGACAGGGAATCGGATTCACCCCTCCACTTT. Encoded protein: CAISDRESDSPLHF. The J gene is TRBJ1-6, the V gene TRBV10-3, with D possibly TRBD1 on 5 matching bases. Germline V lookup: CDR1 ENHRY, CDR2 SYGVKD. CDR3 size: 14 residues. V lost 3 bases, J lost 8 bases, and 11 bases lay in between.

This clonotype was observed many times. The chain has TRBV14 and TRBJ2-2; no definite D call. The length of the CDR3 is 15 residues. Trimming stripped 0 bases from V and 4 bases from J, with 9 bases between. Germline loops: CDR1 SGHDN, CDR2 FVKESK. The CDR3 coding sequence is TGTGCCAGCAGCCAAGATATGGGATCCACCGGGGAGCTGTTTTTT. Its protein product is CASSQDMGSTGELFF.

This clonotype came up a few times. V and J are TRBV6-1 and TRBJ2-2, with 9 nucleotides matching TRBD1. The CDR3 runs 16 residues. Germline assignment: CDR1 MNHNS and CDR2 SASEGT. V dropped 8 bases and J dropped 4; count of bases not matched to a gene: 11. CDR3 amino acids: CASGRWGQGPTGELFF. In nucleotides, the CDR3 is TGTGCCAGCGGGCGGTGGGGACAGGGCCCCACCGGGGAGCTGTTTTTT.

Note on this clonotype: A much larger clone is a single base away; this may be a read error. The chain is built from TRBV12-3 or TRBV12-4 and TRBJ2-3; D gene ambiguous. CDR3 size: 13 residues. V was cut by 7 bases and J by 2 bases, with 10 bases left in between. In DNA form, the CDR3 reads TGTGCCAGCAATTTGAGAGACACAGATACGCAGTATTTT. Encoded protein: CASNLRDTDTQYF.

This clonotype was recorded many times. V gene TRBV29-1 combines with J gene TRBJ2-2; TRBD1 matches at 10 bases. This CDR3 is 14 amino acids long. Trimming at V came to 3 bases and at J to 7 bases, leaving 5 bases not matched to a gene. Germline V gives CDR1 SQVTM, CDR2 ANQGSEA. The CDR3 spells CSVETGGSGGELFF. The DNA for the CDR3 is TGCAGCGTTGAGACAGGGGGCAGCGGCGGGGAGCTGTTTTTT.

Only a few counts were recorded for this clonotype. The junction does not match germline at one end; this may be a read error. The rearrangement uses TRBV29-1 and TRBJ1-2; TRBD1 aligns across 7 bases. Germline CDR1 and CDR2: SQVTM and ANQGSEA. This CDR3 region has 14 residues. This CDR3 is CSVEAPGTVPTVVF. DNA for the CDR3: TGCAGCGTTGAAGCCCCCGGGACAGTACCGACCGTAGTTTTC.

This clonotype was counted only a few times. The V and J genes are TRBV20-1 and TRBJ1-1; tentative D call: TRBD1 (5 bases). CDR3 length: 12 residues. Per germline, CDR1 DFQATT and CDR2 SNEGSKA (reference sequence). In nucleotides, the CDR3 is TGCAGGGCAGAAAGGGGGAACACTGAAGCTTTCTTT. This codes for CRAERGNTEAFF.